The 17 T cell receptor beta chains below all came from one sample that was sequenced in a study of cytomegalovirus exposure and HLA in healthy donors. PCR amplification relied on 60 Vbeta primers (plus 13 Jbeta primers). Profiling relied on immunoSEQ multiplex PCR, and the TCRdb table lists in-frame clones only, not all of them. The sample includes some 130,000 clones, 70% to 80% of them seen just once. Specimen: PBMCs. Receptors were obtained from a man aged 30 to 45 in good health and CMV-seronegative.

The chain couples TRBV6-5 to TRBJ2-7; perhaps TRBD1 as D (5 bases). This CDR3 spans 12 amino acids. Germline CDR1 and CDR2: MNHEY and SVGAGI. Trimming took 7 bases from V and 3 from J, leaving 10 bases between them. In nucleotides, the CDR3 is TGTGCCAGCACACAGGAGCACTACGAGCAGTACTTC. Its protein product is CASTQEHYEQYF.

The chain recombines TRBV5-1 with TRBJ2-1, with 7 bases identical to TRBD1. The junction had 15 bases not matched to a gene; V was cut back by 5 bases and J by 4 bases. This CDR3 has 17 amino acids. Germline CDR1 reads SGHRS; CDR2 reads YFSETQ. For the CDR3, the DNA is TGCGCCAGCAGTACGGGGACAGAACCCTCAATTTACAATGAGCAGTTCTTC. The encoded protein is CASSTGTEPSIYNEQFF.

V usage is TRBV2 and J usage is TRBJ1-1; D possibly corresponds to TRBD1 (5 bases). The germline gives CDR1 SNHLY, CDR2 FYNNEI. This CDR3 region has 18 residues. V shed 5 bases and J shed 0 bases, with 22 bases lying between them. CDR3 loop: CASSSSIMPQAMNTEAFF. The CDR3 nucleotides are TGTGCCAGCAGTTCTTCAATCATGCCACAGGCCATGAACACTGAAGCTTTCTTT.

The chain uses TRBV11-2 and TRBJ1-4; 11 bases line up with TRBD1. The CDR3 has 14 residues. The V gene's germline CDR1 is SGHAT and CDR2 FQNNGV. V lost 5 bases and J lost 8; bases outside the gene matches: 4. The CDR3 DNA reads TGTGCCAGCAGCGCGGACAGGGGGCGGGAAAAACTGTTTTTT. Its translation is CASSADRGREKLFF.

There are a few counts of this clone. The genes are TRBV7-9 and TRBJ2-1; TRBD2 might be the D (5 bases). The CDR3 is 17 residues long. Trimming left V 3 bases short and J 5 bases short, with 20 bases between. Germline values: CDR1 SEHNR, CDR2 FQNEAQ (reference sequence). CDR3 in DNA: TGTGCCAGCAGCTTTCCGGGAAATGGAGGTTGGGACAATGAGCAGTTCTTC. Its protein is CASSFPGNGGWDNEQFF.

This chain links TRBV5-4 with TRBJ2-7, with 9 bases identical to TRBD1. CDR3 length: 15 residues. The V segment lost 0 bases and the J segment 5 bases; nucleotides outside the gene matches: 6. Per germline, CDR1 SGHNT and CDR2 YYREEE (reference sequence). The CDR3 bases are TGTGCCAGCAGCTTGGGGGACAGGGTAATCAACGAGCAGTACTTC. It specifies CASSLGDRVINEQYF.

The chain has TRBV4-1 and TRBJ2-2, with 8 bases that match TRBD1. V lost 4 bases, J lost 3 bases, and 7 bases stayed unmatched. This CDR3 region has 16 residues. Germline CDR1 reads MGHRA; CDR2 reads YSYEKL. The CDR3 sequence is CASSRLGQGDTGELFF. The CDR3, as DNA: TGCGCCAGCAGCCGACTTGGACAGGGTGACACCGGGGAGCTGTTTTTT.

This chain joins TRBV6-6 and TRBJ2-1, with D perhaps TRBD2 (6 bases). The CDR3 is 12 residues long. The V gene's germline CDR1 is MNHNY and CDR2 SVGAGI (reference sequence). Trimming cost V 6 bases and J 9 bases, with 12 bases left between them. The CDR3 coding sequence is TGTGCCAGCAGCCCGGGACTTATTGAGCAGTTCTTC. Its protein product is CASSPGLIEQFF.

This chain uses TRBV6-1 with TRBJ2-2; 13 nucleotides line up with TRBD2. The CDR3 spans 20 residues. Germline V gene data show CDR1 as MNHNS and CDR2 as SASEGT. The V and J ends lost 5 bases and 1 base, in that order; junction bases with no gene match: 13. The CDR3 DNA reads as TGTGCCAGCAGTAAAGGACTAGCGGGAGTCGGGATCGGGAACACCGGGGAGCTGTTTTTT. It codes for CASSKGLAGVGIGNTGELFF.

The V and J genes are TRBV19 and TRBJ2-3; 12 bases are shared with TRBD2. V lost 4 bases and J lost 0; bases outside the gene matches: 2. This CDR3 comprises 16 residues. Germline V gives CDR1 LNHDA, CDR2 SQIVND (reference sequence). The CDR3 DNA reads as TGTGCCAGTAGTAAGGGGACTAGCGGGAGCACAGATACGCAGTATTTT. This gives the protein CASSKGTSGSTDTQYF. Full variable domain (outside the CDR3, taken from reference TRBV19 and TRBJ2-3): DGGITQSPKYLFRKEGQNVTLSCEQNLNHDAMYWYRQDPGQGLRLIYYSQIVNDFQKGDIAEGYSVSREKKESFPLTVTSAQKNPTAFYLCASSKGTSGSTDTQYFGPGTRLTVL.

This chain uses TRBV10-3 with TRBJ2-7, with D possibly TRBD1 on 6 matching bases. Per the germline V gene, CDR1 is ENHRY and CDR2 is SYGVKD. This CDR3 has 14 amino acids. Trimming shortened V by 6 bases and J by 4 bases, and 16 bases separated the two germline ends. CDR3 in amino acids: CAISRDTAGYEQYF. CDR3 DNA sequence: TGTGCCATCAGCCGGGACACGGCGGGTTACGAGCAGTACTTC.

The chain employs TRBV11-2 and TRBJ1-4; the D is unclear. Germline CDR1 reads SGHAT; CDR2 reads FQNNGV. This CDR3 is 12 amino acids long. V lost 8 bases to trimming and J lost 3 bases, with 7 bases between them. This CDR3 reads CASSVPNEKLFF. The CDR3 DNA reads TGTGCCAGCTCCGTCCCTAATGAAAAACTGTTTTTT.

The CDR3 region has the DNA TGTGCCAGCAGCGTAGTGGGAGTAGCGGGAGGTTTAACCTACAATGAGCAGTTCTTC. Translating gives CASSVVGVAGGLTYNEQFF. The rearrangement joins TRBV9 to TRBJ2-1; 10 bases match TRBD2. The germline gives CDR1 SGDLS, CDR2 YYNGEE. CDR3 length: 19 amino acids. The V and J ends lost 0 bases and 2 bases, in that order; junction bases with no gene match: 11. Together with reference TRBV9 and TRBJ2-1, the CDR3 gives the full variable domain: DSGVTQTPKHLITATGQRVTLRCSPRSGDLSVYWYQQSLDQGLQFLIQYYNGEERAKGNILERFSAQQFPDLHSELNLSSLELGDSALYFCASSVVGVAGGLTYNEQFFGPGTRLTVL.

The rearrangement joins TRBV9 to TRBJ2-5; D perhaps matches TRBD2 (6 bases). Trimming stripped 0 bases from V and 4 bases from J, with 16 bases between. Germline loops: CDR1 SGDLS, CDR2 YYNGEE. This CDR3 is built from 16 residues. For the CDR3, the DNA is TGTGCCAGCAGCGTAGGCGGGACTCAGCTTGTAGAGACCCAGTACTTC. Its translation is CASSVGGTQLVETQYF.

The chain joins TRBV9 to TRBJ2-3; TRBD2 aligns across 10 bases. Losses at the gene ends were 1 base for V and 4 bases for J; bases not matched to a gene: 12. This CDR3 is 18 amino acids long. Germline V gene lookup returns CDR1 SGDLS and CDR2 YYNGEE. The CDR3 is CASSVTPASGGGPDTQYF. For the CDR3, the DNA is TGTGCCAGCAGCGTAACCCCGGCTAGCGGGGGAGGGCCAGATACGCAGTATTTT.

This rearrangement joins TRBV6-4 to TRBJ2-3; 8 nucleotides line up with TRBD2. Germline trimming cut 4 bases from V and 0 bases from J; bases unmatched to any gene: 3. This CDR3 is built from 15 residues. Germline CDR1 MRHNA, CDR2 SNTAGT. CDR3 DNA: TGTGCCAGCAGTGTCCTAGCGGGCAGCACAGATACGCAGTATTTT. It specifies CASSVLAGSTDTQYF.

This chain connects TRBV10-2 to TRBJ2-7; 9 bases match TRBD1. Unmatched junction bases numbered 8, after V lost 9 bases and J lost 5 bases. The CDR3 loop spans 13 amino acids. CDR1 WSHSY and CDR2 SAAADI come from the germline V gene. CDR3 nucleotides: TGCGCCAGTGAAATGACAGGGGGTAACGAGCAGTACTTC. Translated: CASEMTGGNEQYF.